Listed below are T cell receptor beta chains from one sample, sequenced in a study of OX40 agonist ivuxolimab in advanced cancers. TCRdb keeps only in-frame clones here, not all; method: immunoSEQ multiplex PCR. Of 25,000 to 35,000 clones listed, about 85% are singletons. This specimen consisted of CD4+ or CD8+ T cells sorted from blood, obtained in a trial of the OX40 agonist ivuxolimab. All receptors derive from an adult with an advanced solid tumor such as melanoma, head and neck, liver or kidney cancer. CDR3s include the opening cysteine and the closing phenylalanine or tryptophan. D genes are given only for firm matches. Some rows mark clone size as missing; the rest say once, few, many or name a class of expanded clone.

d_call j_call cdr3_length clone_size v_call cdr3_aa cdr3_nt
TRBD2 TRBJ2-3 17 - TRBV7-9 CASSLNFGGSLSDTQYF TGTGCCAGCAGCTTAAATTTTGGCGGGAGTCTGTCAGATACGCAGTATTTT
TRBD1 TRBJ2-5 13 - TRBV30 CAWSTGTGETQYF TGTGCCTGGAGTACCGGGACAGGAGAGACCCAGTACTTC
TRBD1 TRBJ2-7 17 medium-sized TRBV5-4 CASSLLGQGARYGEQYF TGTGCCAGCAGCTTGTTGGGACAGGGGGCGCGTTATGGGGAGCAGTACTTC
- TRBJ1-1 18 - TRBV7-3 CASSLGAGGRIKNTEAFF TGTGCCAGCAGCTTAGGGGCCGGGGGCCGAATTAAGAACACTGAAGCTTTCTTT
- TRBJ2-5 13 - TRBV27 CASSLGWWETQYF TGTGCCAGCAGTTTAGGTTGGTGGGAGACCCAGTACTTC
TRBD1 TRBJ2-1 17 - TRBV28 CASSLTPPGQGAYEQFF TGTGCCAGCAGTTTAACCCCGCCCGGACAGGGGGCGTATGAGCAGTTCTTC
TRBD1 TRBJ1-4 16 - TRBV4-1 CASSHGRGQGPEKLFF TGCGCCAGCAGCCATGGACGGGGACAGGGGCCTGAAAAACTGTTTTTT
- TRBJ2-4 13 - TRBV5-3 CASSSTAKNIQYF TGTGCCAGCAGCTCGACCGCCAAAAACATTCAGTACTTC
- TRBJ2-1 13 - TRBV6-5 CASSVDSYNEQFF TGTGCCAGCAGTGTCGACTCTTACAATGAGCAGTTCTTC
- TRBJ2-7 12 - TRBV6-1 CASSPGVYEQYF TGTGCCAGCAGTCCAGGGGTCTACGAGCAGTACTTC
- TRBJ2-7 13 - TRBV18 CASSPTVGYEQYF TGTGCCAGCTCACCAACAGTTGGCTACGAGCAGTACTTC
TRBD2 TRBJ2-1 14 - TRBV11-2 CASSLRLAGTEQFF TGTGCCAGCAGCTTACGACTAGCGGGAACTGAGCAGTTCTTC
- TRBJ2-1 15 - TRBV27 CASSGGVGSYNEQFF TGTGCCAGCAGTGGCGGGGTGGGCTCCTACAATGAGCAGTTCTTC
- TRBJ2-5 15 few TRBV4-2 CASSQDAGGVETQYF TGTGCCAGCAGCCAAGATGCAGGAGGGGTAGAGACCCAGTACTTC
- TRBJ1-1 15 - TRBV27 CASSLSVSGSTEAFF TGTGCCAGCAGTTTATCGGTGTCTGGGAGCACTGAAGCTTTCTTT
- TRBJ2-3 13 - TRBV27 CASSFTGSDTQYF TGTGCCAGCAGTTTCACAGGGTCAGATACGCAGTATTTT
- TRBJ2-2 16 - TRBV4-2 CASSQNYEQGTGELFF TGTGCCAGCAGCCAAAATTATGAACAGGGCACCGGGGAGCTGTTTTTT
TRBD2 TRBJ2-7 15 - TRBV5-1 CASSPAAGGLYEQYF TGCGCCAGCAGCCCGGCGGCGGGAGGGCTCTACGAGCAGTACTTC
- TRBJ1-5 13 - TRBV19 CASSLNSNQPQHF TGTGCCAGTAGCCTTAATAGCAATCAGCCCCAGCATTTT
- TRBJ1-3 15 - TRBV7-9 CASSLVGTSGNTIYF TGTGCCAGCAGCTTAGTAGGGACGTCGGGAAACACCATATATTTT